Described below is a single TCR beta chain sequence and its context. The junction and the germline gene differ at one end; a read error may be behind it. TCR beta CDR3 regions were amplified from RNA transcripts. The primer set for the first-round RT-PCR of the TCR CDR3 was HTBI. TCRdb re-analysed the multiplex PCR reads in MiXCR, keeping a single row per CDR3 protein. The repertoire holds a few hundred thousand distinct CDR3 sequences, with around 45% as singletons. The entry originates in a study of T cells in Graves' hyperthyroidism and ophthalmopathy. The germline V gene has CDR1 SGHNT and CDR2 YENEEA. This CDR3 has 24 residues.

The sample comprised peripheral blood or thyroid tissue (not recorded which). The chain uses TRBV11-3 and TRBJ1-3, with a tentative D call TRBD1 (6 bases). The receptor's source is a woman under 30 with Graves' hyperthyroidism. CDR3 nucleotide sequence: TGTGCCAGCAGCCAAAACAGGGTTAATCAGCCTGTCCACGGGGACTGCTGGCACAGAAGTACACAGATGTTT. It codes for CASSQNRVNQPVHGDCWHRSTQMF.